The 30 T cell receptor beta chains given below trace back to one sample, sequenced in a study of T cells in Graves' hyperthyroidism and ophthalmopathy. Authors of the study amplified TCR beta CDR3 regions from RNA transcripts. Researchers ran a first-round RT-PCR on the TCR CDR3 using the HTBI primer set. TCRdb re-called the multiplex PCR reads with MiXCR, one entry per CDR3 protein. The sample has fewer than 400,000 distinct CDR3 sequences, roughly 14% seen once. The sequenced material came from blood. The receptor set was obtained from a young woman with Graves' hyperthyroidism that later progressed to Graves' ophthalmopathy.

For this clonotype: An end of the junction differs from the germline gene, which may be a read error. This chain uses TRBV3-1 with TRBJ2-4, with D tentatively TRBD1 (5 bases). Germline V lookup: CDR1 LGHDT, CDR2 YNNKEL (reference sequence). The CDR3 runs to 15 residues. The CDR3 DNA follows: TGTGTCAGCAGCCTGACAGACCTAGCCAAAAACATTCAGTACTTC. As protein: CVSSLTDLAKNIQYF.

This chain links TRBV27 with TRBJ2-7, with D perhaps TRBD2 (6 bases). The CDR3 has 14 residues. Trimming took 0 bases from V and 2 from J, leaving 8 bases between them. CDR1 MNHEY and CDR2 SMNVEV come from the germline V gene (reference sequence). CDR3 loop: CASSLSRLAYEQYF. The DNA of the CDR3 is TGTGCCAGCAGTTTATCCCGACTAGCCTACGAGCAGTACTTC.

This clonotype was detected many times. This chain links TRBV20-1 with TRBJ1-1; D is possibly TRBD1 (6 bases). V gave up 6 bases and J gave up 1 base, with 27 bases separating them. Germline CDR1 reads DFQATT; CDR2 reads SNEGSKA (reference sequence). The CDR3 runs 18 residues. The CDR3 DNA follows: TGCAGTGCCCAAAGGACAGTCCGGCAAGTAAGGGGGAACACTGAAGCTTTCTTT. This translates into CSAQRTVRQVRGNTEAFF.

V and J are TRBV7-8 and TRBJ2-3; perhaps D is TRBD1 or TRBD2 (5 bases each). Trimming pared 6 bases from V and 0 bases from J, leaving 10 bases between. Germline-derived CDR1 and CDR2 are SGHVS and FQNEAQ. This CDR3 has 14 amino acids. The CDR3 protein is CASRWGSSTDTQYF. The CDR3 nucleotides read TGTGCCAGCAGATGGGGGTCTAGCACAGATACGCAGTATTTT.

Regarding this clonotype: Germline and junction disagree at one end, which may indicate a read error. The rearrangement joins TRBV20-1 to TRBJ2-1; 9 bases match TRBD2. The CDR3 runs 14 residues. CDR1 and CDR2 from the germline V gene are DFQATT and SNEGSKA (reference sequence). The CDR3 DNA reads as TGCAGTGCTAGCGGACTAGCGACCTACAATGATCAGTTCTTC. Residues: CSASGLATYNDQFF.

CDR3 DNA sequence: TGTGCCATCAGTGAAAGCGGGGGGCGCCTTAACAACGAGCAGTACTTC. Its protein product is CAISESGGRLNNEQYF. The chain links TRBV10-3 to TRBJ2-7; 9 bases match TRBD2. Unmatched junction bases numbered 11, after V lost 3 bases and J lost 5 bases. Germline loops: CDR1 ENHRY, CDR2 SYGVKD. This CDR3 spans 16 amino acids.

In this sample, this clonotype turned up many times. J is TRBJ1-3 and V is TRBV20-1; D may be TRBD1 (6 bases). CDR3 size: 15 residues. Trimming removed 2 bases from V and 0 bases from J, with 11 bases in between. CDR1 is DFQATT and CDR2 is SNEGSKA in the germline V gene (reference sequence). For the CDR3, the DNA is TGCAGTGCTAGACGACAGGCCACCTCTGGAAACACCATATATTTT. Its protein product is CSARRQATSGNTIYF.

This rearrangement joins TRBV6-1 to TRBJ1-6; 11 positions match TRBD1. CDR3 size: 15 residues. Germline values: CDR1 MNHNS, CDR2 SASEGT. Trimming removed 8 bases from V and 8 bases from J; junction bases left unmatched: 8. DNA of the CDR3: TGTGCCAGCCATTTGCGGGGACAGGGGGATTCACCCCTCCACTTT. Protein product: CASHLRGQGDSPLHF.

A few counts support this clonotype. The V call is TRBV24-1, the J call TRBJ2-7; 9 bases align to TRBD1. Unmatched junction bases numbered 7, after V lost 4 bases and J lost 4 bases. Germline CDR1 reads KGHDR; CDR2 reads SFDVKD. The CDR3 is 15 residues long. Here the CDR3 reads CATSEAGTGTYEQYF. As DNA, the CDR3 is TGTGCCACCAGTGAAGCCGGGACAGGGACGTACGAGCAGTACTTC.

This clonotype occurred a few times. The chain couples TRBV27 to TRBJ1-1; 11 nucleotides agree with TRBD1. CDR3 size: 15 residues. Germline V CDR1 and CDR2: MNHEY, SMNVEV (reference sequence). V lost 3 bases to trimming and J lost 5 bases; unmatched junction nucleotides: 5. This CDR3 reads CASSLDRGPATEAFF. CDR3 sequence (DNA): TGTGCCAGCAGTTTGGACAGGGGGCCAGCTACTGAAGCTTTCTTT.

This clonotype was detected many times. J is TRBJ2-3 and V is TRBV6-1, with D perhaps TRBD2 (5 bases). The CDR3 consists of 15 residues. V lost 4 bases to trimming and J lost 1 base, with 12 bases between them. The germline V gene has CDR1 MNHNS and CDR2 SASEGT. The CDR3 coding sequence is TGTGCCAGCAGTGGACTACACGGAGGCACAGATACGCAGTATTTT. It yields the protein CASSGLHGGTDTQYF.

The chain carries TRBV27 and TRBJ2-1; a possible D gene is TRBD1 (5 bases). Germline assignment: CDR1 MNHEY and CDR2 SMNVEV (reference sequence). Trimming removed 5 bases from V and 6 bases from J, with 8 bases in between. The CDR3 is 12 residues long. The CDR3 DNA sequence: TGTGCCAGCAGTATCCAGGGCAATGAGCAGTTCTTC. As protein: CASSIQGNEQFF.

This clonotype came up many times. The chain has TRBV27 and TRBJ2-4; D is possibly TRBD1 (5 bases). The CDR3 contains 16 residues. Germline assignment: CDR1 MNHEY and CDR2 SMNVEV (reference sequence). Trimming took 4 bases from V and 0 from J, leaving 13 bases between them. The DNA of the CDR3 is TGTGCCAGCAGTTCCACGGGCAGGGTAGCCAAAAACATTCAGTACTTC. Its translation is CASSSTGRVAKNIQYF.

This clonotype was seen repeatedly, ten times or more. The chain combines TRBV4-3 with TRBJ2-7; D call uncertain. The CDR3 is 15 amino acids. V was trimmed by 1 base and J by 4 bases, leaving 14 bases between them. Germline CDR1 reads LGHNA; CDR2 reads YSLEER. CDR3 sequence (DNA): TGCGCCAGCAGCCAAGGGCGTGGAATTGGTTACGAGCAGTACTTC. Its protein product is CASSQGRGIGYEQYF.

This clonotype appeared a few times. J is TRBJ1-6 and V is TRBV14, with D possibly being TRBD1 (6 bases). The germline V gene encodes CDR1 SGHDN and CDR2 FVKESK. This CDR3 has 15 amino acids. V lost 0 bases and J 11 bases, leaving 14 bases between the germline ends. The CDR3 region has the DNA TGTGCCAGCAGCCAAGAACGGGGGCGGAGGACACCCCTCCACTTT. Translating it yields CASSQERGRRTPLHF.

This clonotype has more than one count but fewer than ten. Possible read error: a much larger clone is one base away. The chain is built from TRBV7-9 and TRBJ2-1; no clear D gene. The germline CDR1 and CDR2 sequences are SEHNR and FQNEAQ (reference sequence). The length of the CDR3 is 12 residues. CDR3 DNA: TGTGCCAGCAGCTTAGTTAGCAATGAGCAGCTCTTC. Translated, it gives CASSLVSNEQLF. The whole variable domain, filled in from reference TRBV7-9 and TRBJ2-1, reads DTGVSQNPRHKITKRGQNVTFRCDPISEHNRLYWYRQTLGQGPEFLTYFQNEAQLEKSRLLSDRFSAERPKGSFSTLEIQRTEQGDSAMYLCASSLVSNEQLFGPGTRLTVL.

At least ten counts were recorded for this clonotype. The gene calls are TRBV12-3 or TRBV12-4 and TRBJ2-2; D is undetermined. Between the trimmed V and J ends, which lost 6 bases and 5 bases, there was a span of 13 bases. The CDR3 totals 14 residues. This CDR3 reads CASRSKNRTGELFF. In nucleotides, the CDR3 is TGTGCCAGCAGAAGTAAGAACCGGACCGGGGAGCTGTTTTTT.

This clonotype was seen ten or more times. V and J are TRBV5-1 and TRBJ2-7; D call uncertain. Germline CDR1 SGHRS, CDR2 YFSETQ. V dropped 3 bases and J dropped 2 bases, with 9 bases sitting between them. This CDR3 is 13 amino acids long. The CDR3 spells CASSYHDAYEQYF. The CDR3 DNA reads TGCGCCAGCAGCTACCATGACGCCTACGAGCAGTACTTC.

This clonotype appeared many times. DNA of the CDR3: TGTGCCAGCAGTGACCAAGGTATTGGCTACACCTTC. Translated: CASSDQGIGYTF. The J gene is TRBJ1-2, the V gene TRBV6-1; no reliable D call. V shed 3 bases and J shed 7 bases, with 9 bases lying between them. Germline loops: CDR1 MNHNS, CDR2 SASEGT. The CDR3 is 12 amino acids.

This clonotype was recorded at least ten times. The J gene is TRBJ2-7, the V gene TRBV13, with TRBD2 as a possible D gene (6 bases). V lost 4 bases and J 2 bases, leaving 12 bases between the germline ends. CDR3 length: 14 residues. The germline gives CDR1 PRHDT, CDR2 FYEKMQ (reference sequence). The CDR3 DNA is TGTGCCAGCAGCTCGGCGGGACGGACCTACGAGCAGTACTTC. Translating it yields CASSSAGRTYEQYF.

This clonotype was counted many times. The chain recombines TRBV28 with TRBJ1-5; the match to TRBD1 covers 7 bases. From germline, CDR1 is MDHEN and CDR2 SYDVKM. The CDR3 totals 15 residues. V shed 6 bases and J 3 bases; nucleotides not matched to a gene: 8. The CDR3 DNA reads TGTGCCAGCAGCCTACTTGGGACAGTCAATCAGCCCCAGCATTTT. This translates into CASSLLGTVNQPQHF.

Ten or more counts support this clonotype. J is TRBJ2-7 and V is TRBV15; the match to TRBD1 covers 10 bases. V was clipped by 2 bases and J by 3 bases; unmatched bases: 7. Per germline, CDR1 LNHNV and CDR2 YYDKDF (reference sequence). The CDR3 is made up of 16 amino acids. CDR3 nucleotide sequence: TGTGCCACCAGCAGATCGAGGACAGGGGGGTTCTACGAGCAGTACTTC. Its protein product is CATSRSRTGGFYEQYF.

This clonotype was picked up many times. The chain couples TRBV30 to TRBJ2-7; the D is unclear. CDR3 size: 13 residues. Germline V gene lookup returns CDR1 GTSNPN and CDR2 SVGIG (reference sequence). Trimming shortened V by 0 bases and J by 2 bases, and 8 bases separated the two germline ends. CDR3 coding DNA: TGTGCCTGGAGTGTACTTGGACCCTACGAGCAGTACTTC. It translates to CAWSVLGPYEQYF.

Ten or more counts support this clonotype. The chain is built from TRBV28 and TRBJ2-3; D may be TRBD2 (6 bases). The CDR3 length is 16 residues. V lost 9 bases and J lost 2, with 21 bases in between. Germline V CDR1 and CDR2: MDHEN, SYDVKM. The CDR3 nucleotides are TGTGCCAGTTATCGAACCGGGACTCGCTACACAGATACGCAGTATTTT. Translating gives CASYRTGTRYTDTQYF.

This clonotype was recorded at least ten times. The rearrangement links TRBV7-2 to TRBJ2-5; 8 bases match TRBD2. Per germline, CDR1 SGHTA and CDR2 FQGNSA. The CDR3 covers 17 residues. V shed 4 bases, J shed 4 bases, and the junction held 14 bases outside the gene matches. CDR3 protein: CASSSRRAGGRGETQYF. In DNA form, the CDR3 reads TGTGCCAGCAGCTCTCGAAGGGCGGGAGGACGGGGAGAGACCCAGTACTTC.

The DNA for the CDR3 is TGTGCCAGCACTTTGGGGGGAACTGAAGCTTTCTTT. Its translation: CASTLGGTEAFF. This chain links TRBV25-1 with TRBJ1-1, with a tentative D call TRBD1 (5 bases). V was pared by 7 bases and J by 5 bases, with 11 bases between. CDR1 and CDR2 from the germline V gene are MGHDK and SYGVNS. The CDR3 is 12 residues long.

This clonotype has ten or more counts. The chain employs TRBV2 and TRBJ2-2; tentative D call: TRBD2 (5 bases). V was trimmed by 5 bases and J by 7 bases, leaving 17 bases between them. The CDR3 is 15 amino acids. CDR1 and CDR2 (germline): SNHLY, FYNNEI. The CDR3 reads CASSRLMGSGGELFF. For the CDR3, the DNA is TGTGCCAGCAGTCGGTTGATGGGGAGTGGCGGGGAGCTGTTTTTT.

V and J are TRBV24-1 and TRBJ2-2; 10 positions match TRBD2. After removal of 3 bases from V and 2 bases from J, the junction contained 8 bases not matched to a gene. This CDR3 is built from 18 residues. CDR1 and CDR2 (germline): KGHDR, SFDVKD. CDR3 nucleotide sequence: TGTGCCACCAGTGATCGTAGAACTAGCGGGACCAACACCGGGGAGCTGTTTTTT. This gives the protein CATSDRRTSGTNTGELFF.

This clonotype was picked up many times. The V call is TRBV6-6, the J call TRBJ2-2; 7 nucleotides align to TRBD2. The CDR3 extends over 14 amino acids. Germline V gene sequence: CDR1 MNHNY, CDR2 SVGAGI (reference sequence). Trimming removed 1 base from V and 6 bases from J; junction bases left unmatched: 2. In nucleotides, the CDR3 is TGTGCCAGCAGTTACTGGGGAGGGGCCGGGGAGCTGTTTTTT. Amino acid sequence: CASSYWGGAGELFF.

This clonotype was picked up many times. The genes are TRBV6-1 and TRBJ2-3; the match to TRBD1 covers 8 bases. Germline CDR1 is MNHNS and CDR2 is SASEGT. This CDR3 region has 14 residues. J gave up 2 bases and V 10 bases, and 8 bases lay outside the gene matches. The CDR3 bases are TGTGCCATCACGAGGGACAGGACCACAGATACGCAGTATTTT. The encoded protein is CAITRDRTTDTQYF.